The T cell receptor (beta chain) under discussion was sequenced for a study of blood T cells in healthy people across ages. Study-level findings and limits: Roughly linearly, TCR beta diversity per million T cells fell as age increased.

Trimming cost V 2 bases and J 6 bases, with 11 bases left between them. The CDR3 is 14 amino acids. Of note for this clonotype: Its antigen remains unidentified.

A sample-barcoded 5' primer and a J-beta primer mix were used in a second PCR of about 6 to 12 cycles. Tags on each cDNA molecule came from a template-switch adaptor with 12 random nucleotides. Each CDR3 protein gets one entry after TCRdb re-called the 5' RACE reads with MiXCR. The sample holds some 1.7 million distinct CDR3 sequences, roughly 30% seen once. Each individual donor underwent a draw of about 9.9 milliliters of peripheral blood. The authors isolated at least 6 million PBMCs per sample. The sequenced sample was blood. The receptor's source is a woman in her twenties or thirties in good health. The chain uses TRBV12-3 or TRBV12-4 and TRBJ1-5, with D perhaps TRBD1 (5 bases). CDR3 coding DNA: TGTGCCAGCAGTTTACAGGGAACTGGTCAGCCCCAGCATTTT. Translating it yields CASSLQGTGQPQHF.